This T cell receptor beta chain was obtained from a study of blood T cell repertoires in COVID-19. Turning to the study itself: PBMCs, B-cell-depleted T cells, or T cells were the source of the cDNA or gDNA that made up the material.

Patients in Seattle were enrolled during active infection, then followed longitudinally. Germline CDR1 is SGHTS and CDR2 is YDEGEE. The CDR3 extends over 14 amino acids. The V and J ends lost 4 bases and 0 bases respectively, with 8 bases between them. Sequenced by immunoSEQ multiplex PCR; TCRdb stores in-frame clones only, minus some. The sample has 500,000 to 600,000 clones; 85% to 90% are singletons. The sequence was collected from a woman aged 45-59 years with COVID-19, enrolled during active disease. This chain links TRBV5-8 with TRBJ1-3; D is ambiguous. The sequencing sample was made of peripheral blood. The chain's CDR3 is CASSIPSSGNTIYF. As DNA, the CDR3 is TGTGCCAGCAGCATACCGAGCTCTGGAAACACCATATATTTT.